One and the same sample provided the 29 T cell receptor beta chains below, sequenced in a study of technical replicates of blood from several donors (dated by TCRdb to 2015 to 2018). The library came from the immunoSEQ multiplex PCR assay. The immuneACCESS repertoire file appears here via TCRdb, limited to in-frame rearrangements. These files lack a portion of the clones; in checked studies, under half of the deficit traces to unresolved V genes, and the cause of the others is not known. Recorded for this sample are approximately 80,000 clones; 98% of them occurred a single time. About 0.15% of the sample is in the top ten clones. The specimen sequenced was T cells isolated from PBMCs. These receptors were collected from a human donor in good health.

The V gene is TRBV27, the J gene TRBJ1-6; D might be TRBD1 (5 bases). From germline, CDR1 is MNHEY and CDR2 SMNVEV (reference sequence). CDR3 length equals 14 residues. V was pared by 6 bases and J by 5 bases, with 11 bases between. CDR3 residues: CASSWQGHNSPLHF. The CDR3 DNA reads as TGTGCCAGCAGCTGGCAGGGCCATAATTCACCCCTCCACTTT.

This chain connects TRBV5-1 to TRBJ2-2; 7 bases map to TRBD1. The trim removed 4 bases at V and 7 bases at J, leaving 7 bases unmatched. CDR1 and CDR2 from the germline V gene are SGHRS and YFSETQ. CDR3 length equals 14 residues. This CDR3 reads CASSGRGGYGELFF. The CDR3 coding sequence is TGCGCCAGCAGCGGACGAGGGGGCTACGGGGAGCTGTTTTTT.

V gene TRBV28 combines with J gene TRBJ2-1; possibly TRBD2 for D (6 bases). The germline CDR1 and CDR2 sequences are MDHEN and SYDVKM. Trimming pared 2 bases from V and 4 bases from J, leaving 12 bases between. CDR3 length equals 15 residues. CDR3 protein: CASSLMGGQYNEQFF. The CDR3 coding sequence is TGTGCCAGCAGTTTAATGGGGGGTCAGTACAATGAGCAGTTCTTC.

Here the CDR3 DNA reads TGCGCCAGCAGCACTCACACAGGGATCGTACTTACCTACAATGAGCAGTTCTTC. Translating gives CASSTHTGIVLTYNEQFF. V usage is TRBV5-1 and J usage is TRBJ2-1; TRBD1 is a possible D gene (6 bases). CDR1 SGHRS and CDR2 YFSETQ come from the germline V gene. V was shortened by 4 bases and J by 2 bases, with 22 bases between the two germline ends. This CDR3 has 18 amino acids.

The chain joins TRBV23-1 to TRBJ1-2; TRBD1 matches at 8 bases. TRBV23-1 is labeled an ORF, and its function is uncertain. V dropped 0 bases and J dropped 5; count of bases not matched to a gene: 8. This CDR3 is built from 16 residues. DNA for the CDR3: TGCGCCAGCAGTCAATCCCGGACAGGGACAATTTATGGCTACACCTTC. Protein product: CASSQSRTGTIYGYTF.

The chain recombines TRBV5-5 with TRBJ2-7, with D hard to call. V lost 0 bases and J lost 2, with 12 bases in between. This CDR3 spans 15 amino acids. CDR1 is SGHKS, CDR2 YYEKEE, per germline (reference sequence). CDR3 DNA sequence: TGTGCCAGCAGCTTGGCCGGGTCCTTAGCCTACGAGCAGTACTTC. Translated, it gives CASSLAGSLAYEQYF.

This chain connects TRBV7-8 to TRBJ2-5, with 8 bases aligning to TRBD2. CDR1 is SGHVS and CDR2 is FQNEAQ in the germline V gene. The V and J ends lost 1 base and 5 bases, in that order; junction bases with no gene match: 6. The CDR3 length is 15 residues. CDR3: CASSLGTSSVETQYF. CDR3 DNA: TGTGCCAGCAGCTTAGGGACTAGCAGTGTGGAGACCCAGTACTTC.

This clone has only a few counts. The chain recombines TRBV28 with TRBJ1-5; weak D call: TRBD1 (5 bases). V lost 5 bases and J 5 bases, leaving 10 bases between the germline ends. The CDR3 consists of 13 residues. Germline loops: CDR1 MDHEN, CDR2 SYDVKM. CDR3 nucleotides: TGTGCCAGCAGTGGACACTTAGATCAGCCCCAGCATTTT. Translating it yields CASSGHLDQPQHF.

The chain links TRBV18 to TRBJ2-1; a possible D gene is TRBD2 (5 bases). The V gene lost 6 bases and the J gene lost 3 bases, with 18 bases spanning the gap. The length of the CDR3 is 16 residues. Germline-derived CDR1 and CDR2 are KGHSH and LQKENI. The CDR3 nucleotides are TGTGCCAGCTCCCGAACGCTAGCTTTAGTCTACAATGAGCAGTTCTTC. Protein product: CASSRTLALVYNEQFF.

Here the CDR3 reads CASWRDNYGYTF. The CDR3 DNA is TGTGCCAGTTGGAGGGACAACTATGGCTACACCTTC. This chain joins TRBV19 and TRBJ1-2, with a weak D call TRBD1 (5 bases). V lost 8 bases, J lost 2 bases, and 9 bases lay in between. Germline-derived CDR1 and CDR2 are LNHDA and SQIVND (reference sequence). The CDR3 has 12 amino acids. The variable domain in full, with the rest retrieved from reference TRBV19 and TRBJ1-2, is DGGITQSPKYLFRKEGQNVTLSCEQNLNHDAMYWYRQDPGQGLRLIYYSQIVNDFQKGDIAEGYSVSREKKESFPLTVTSAQKNPTAFYLCASWRDNYGYTFGSGTRLTVV.

The chain is built from TRBV5-4 and TRBJ2-5, with D possibly being TRBD2 (7 bases). The CDR3 covers 15 residues. Between the trimmed V and J ends, which lost 1 base and 3 bases, there was a span of 13 bases. The germline V gene has CDR1 SGHNT and CDR2 YYREEE (reference sequence). This CDR3 is CASSLSGGHKETQYF. Written as DNA, the CDR3 is TGTGCCAGCAGCTTGTCCGGGGGGCATAAAGAGACCCAGTACTTC.

The V call is TRBV19, the J call TRBJ1-1, with D tentatively TRBD1 (5 bases). Germline V gene sequence: CDR1 LNHDA, CDR2 SQIVND (reference sequence). The CDR3 contains 15 residues. Trimming removed 7 bases at V and 8 bases at J, with 23 bases between. CDR3 bases: TGTGCCAGTATACCCGGGCCGGGGGAAGGAGCCGAAGCTTTCTTT. Amino acid sequence: CASIPGPGEGAEAFF.

This clone has just one count. V is TRBV28 and J is TRBJ2-7, with D perhaps matching TRBD1 (5 bases). Germline values: CDR1 MDHEN, CDR2 SYDVKM. The CDR3 consists of 14 residues. V was cut by 8 bases and J by 1 base, with 15 bases left in between. DNA of the CDR3: TGTGCCAGCTCCAAGGGGCAATTGTCCTACGAGCAGTACTTC. As protein: CASSKGQLSYEQYF.

V usage is TRBV2 and J usage is TRBJ1-4, with 9 bases that match TRBD1. J lost 7 bases, V lost 5 bases, and 8 bases had no gene match. The CDR3 has 15 residues. Germline V gene lookup returns CDR1 SNHLY and CDR2 FYNNEI. The CDR3 reads CASSLTGGGSEKLFF. The CDR3 DNA reads TGTGCCAGCAGTCTAACAGGGGGCGGGAGTGAAAAACTGTTTTTT.

The sample holds one count of this clone. The chain's CDR3 is CSVEGGALQETQYF. The CDR3 DNA follows: TGCAGCGTTGAGGGTGGGGCCTTACAAGAGACCCAGTACTTC. J is TRBJ2-5 and V is TRBV29-1, with D tentatively TRBD1 (5 bases). The CDR3 covers 14 residues. The germline V gene encodes CDR1 SQVTM and CDR2 ANQGSEA. Trimming took 3 bases from V and 2 from J, leaving 13 bases between them.

CDR3 DNA sequence: TGTGCCAGCAGCTTAGCGAGATTGAGGGTCCACCAAGAGACCCAGTACTTC. This encodes CASSLARLRVHQETQYF. This chain uses TRBV7-8 with TRBJ2-5; possible D gene TRBD2, 5 bases. V was trimmed by 0 bases and J by 0 bases, leaving 14 bases between them. The length of the CDR3 is 17 residues. CDR1 SGHVS and CDR2 FQNEAQ come from the germline V gene.

V is TRBV11-3 and J is TRBJ2-7; D is perhaps TRBD2 (6 bases). The germline V gene encodes CDR1 SGHNT and CDR2 YENEEA. V was pared by 4 bases and J by 1 base, with 20 bases between. The CDR3 is made up of 17 amino acids. The CDR3 coding sequence is TGTGCCAGCAGCTCGGGGGAGCTGGCGACCGATTCCTACGAGCAGTACTTC. This gives the protein CASSSGELATDSYEQYF.

The J gene is TRBJ2-1, the V gene TRBV9; 7 bases fit TRBD1. CDR1 is SGDLS, CDR2 YYNGEE, per germline. The CDR3 length is 17 residues. The V and J ends lost 0 bases and 2 bases, in that order; junction bases with no gene match: 8. The DNA of the CDR3 is TGTGCCAGCAGCGTAGGCAGGGGGAAAGGCACCTACAATGAGCAGTTCTTC. As protein: CASSVGRGKGTYNEQFF.

This rearrangement joins TRBV5-1 to TRBJ1-4, with 7 bases lining up with TRBD1. Per germline, CDR1 SGHRS and CDR2 YFSETQ. V shed 0 bases, J shed 4 bases, and the junction held 3 bases outside the gene matches. This CDR3 is 15 amino acids long. CDR3 coding DNA: TGCGCCAGCAGCTTGGATGGACAGGTTAATGAAAAACTGTTTTTT. Translation: CASSLDGQVNEKLFF.

The J gene is TRBJ2-4, the V gene TRBV4-1; D is uncertain. V was pared by 1 base and J by 0 bases, with 7 bases between. The CDR3 runs to 15 residues. Germline CDR1 reads MGHRA; CDR2 reads YSYEKL. CDR3 region: CASSQGPLAKNIQYF. The CDR3 DNA follows: TGCGCCAGCAGCCAAGGGCCGCTAGCCAAAAACATTCAGTACTTC.

The chain combines TRBV7-9 with TRBJ2-1; D gene uncertain. Per germline, CDR1 SEHNR and CDR2 FQNEAQ (reference sequence). The CDR3 length is 15 residues. Trimming stripped 6 bases from V and 0 bases from J, with 12 bases between. The CDR3 nucleotides read TGTGCCAGCAGGCTAGACTCGAGCTCCTACAATGAGCAGTTCTTC. Translating it yields CASRLDSSSYNEQFF.

V is TRBV7-6 and J is TRBJ1-5; D not certain. V lost 1 base and J 7 bases, leaving 11 bases between the germline ends. The CDR3 consists of 14 residues. From germline, CDR1 is SGHVS and CDR2 FNYEAQ. CDR3 sequence (DNA): TGTGCCAGCAGCTTAGAAGGAGGTGAACAGCCCCAGCATTTT. Translated, it gives CASSLEGGEQPQHF.

The chain recombines TRBV7-8 with TRBJ1-1; D is unclear. The CDR3 extends over 16 amino acids. Trimming took off 3 bases at V and 5 bases at J, with 19 bases between the two ends. In germline, CDR1 is SGHVS, CDR2 FQNEAQ. The CDR3 nucleotides are TGTGCCAGCAGCTTCAAACGGGGAGGACTGGGGACTGAAGCTTTCTTT. Its protein product is CASSFKRGGLGTEAFF.

The chain links TRBV6-6 to TRBJ2-3, with TRBD1 matching over 7 bases. This CDR3 is 16 amino acids long. Germline CDR1 reads MNHNY; CDR2 reads SVGAGI (reference sequence). Trimming took 0 bases from V and 3 from J; bases not matched to a gene: 6. CDR3 DNA sequence: TGTGCCAGCAGTTACTCGAAGGGGGCGAGGACAGATACGCAGTATTTT. Translating it yields CASSYSKGARTDTQYF.

The chain employs TRBV5-6 and TRBJ2-7; D is uncertain. Germline CDR1 reads SGHDT; CDR2 reads YYEEEE. Trimming pared 4 bases from V and 4 bases from J, leaving 18 bases between. This CDR3 is 15 amino acids long. The CDR3 protein is CASSLGSWQQYEQYF. The DNA for the CDR3 is TGTGCCAGCAGCCTGGGCTCGTGGCAACAATACGAGCAGTACTTC. The full variable domain, in which reference TRBV5-6 and TRBJ2-7 provide the parts outside the CDR3, is DAGVTQSPTHLIKTRGQQVTLRCSPKSGHDTVSWYQQALGQGPQFIFQYYEEEERQRGNFPDRFSGHQFPNYSSELNVNALLLGDSALYLCASSLGSWQQYEQYFGPGTRLTVT.

This chain connects TRBV28 to TRBJ2-3; 7 bases fit TRBD2. This CDR3 comprises 15 residues. Looked up from germline, CDR1 is MDHEN and CDR2 is SYDVKM. V was clipped by 7 bases and J by 2 bases; unmatched bases: 9. The CDR3: CASNRGAGITDTQYF. As DNA, the CDR3 is TGTGCCAGCAATCGAGGAGCGGGAATCACAGATACGCAGTATTTT.

The chain employs TRBV27 and TRBJ2-7, with a weak D call TRBD2 (6 bases). The CDR3 has 20 amino acids. Trimming removed 6 bases from V and 1 base from J, with 31 bases in between. Germline CDR1 and CDR2: MNHEY and SMNVEV (reference sequence). In DNA, the CDR3 is TGTGCCAGCAGAAAGCGCCCTGGGGGGACGTACCTTTTAATGTCCTACGAGCAGTACTTC. It codes for CASRKRPGGTYLLMSYEQYF.

V usage is TRBV5-6 and J usage is TRBJ2-7; tentatively, D is TRBD2 (7 bases). This CDR3 has 15 amino acids. Germline V gene lookup returns CDR1 SGHDT and CDR2 YYEEEE. V lost 4 bases to trimming and J lost 3 bases, with 17 bases between them. CDR3 sequence reads: CASSTVGGAGYEQYF. DNA for the CDR3: TGTGCCAGCAGCACCGTGGGGGGGGCCGGCTACGAGCAGTACTTC.

This chain uses TRBV9 with TRBJ1-3; D is unclear. Germline assignment: CDR1 SGDLS and CDR2 YYNGEE. V lost 7 bases to trimming and J lost 0 bases, with 11 bases between them. CDR3 length: 14 amino acids. This chain's CDR3 is CASGFGSSGNTIYF. For the CDR3, the DNA is TGTGCCAGCGGGTTCGGGAGCTCTGGAAACACCATATATTTT.